This TCR beta chain was found in a study of T cell repertoires in cytomegalovirus infection. On the study more broadly: HLA-B-restricted CMV epitopes that are well studied were used alongside recently identified HLA-C-restricted ones. Matching HLA type, along with CMV infection, was indicated by public TCR beta signatures.

TCRdb processed the reads anew with MiXCR; each CDR3 protein has one entry. The table shows about 570,000 distinct CDR3 sequences, with over 35% occurring only once. Overall study results and limits: Public TCR beta family frequency separated CMV-and-HLA carriers, including in an independent cohort. HLA-C-restricted CMV-specific TCR beta clonotypes were dominant in the ex vivo response.

In the case of this clonotype: What it binds is not known.

This receptor was taken from a human donor in good health (CMV status not recorded). Some clones in this sample may be carry-over from other donors' samples. The source was cultured PBMCs, collected from culture after CMV antigen stimulation.

The CDR3 loop is CASSLRATSGISTDTQYF. The DNA for the CDR3 is TGTGCCAGCAGCTTACGGGCAACTAGCGGGATTAGCACAGATACGCAGTATTTT. This chain joins TRBV7-2 and TRBJ2-3, with TRBD2 matching over 10 bases. The V gene's germline CDR1 is SGHTA and CDR2 FQGNSA. The CDR3 length is 18 residues. J was trimmed by 0 bases and V by 2 bases; bases with no gene match: 8.